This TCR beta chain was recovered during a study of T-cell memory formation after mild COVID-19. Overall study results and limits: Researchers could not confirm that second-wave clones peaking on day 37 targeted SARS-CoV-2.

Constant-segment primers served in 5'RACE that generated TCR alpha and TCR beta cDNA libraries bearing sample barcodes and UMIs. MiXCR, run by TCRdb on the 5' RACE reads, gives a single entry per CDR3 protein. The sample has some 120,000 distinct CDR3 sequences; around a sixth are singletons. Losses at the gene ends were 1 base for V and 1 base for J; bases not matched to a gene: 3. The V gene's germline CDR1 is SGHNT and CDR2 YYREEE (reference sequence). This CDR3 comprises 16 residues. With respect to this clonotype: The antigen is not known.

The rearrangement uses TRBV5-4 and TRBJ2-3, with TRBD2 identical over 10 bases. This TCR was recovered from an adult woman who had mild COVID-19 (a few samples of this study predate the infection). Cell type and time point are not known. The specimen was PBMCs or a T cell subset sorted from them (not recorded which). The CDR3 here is CASSLSSGRRTDTQYF. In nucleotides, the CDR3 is TGTGCCAGCAGCTTGTCTAGCGGGAGACGCACAGATACGCAGTATTTT.